Listed below are T cell receptor beta chains from one sample, sequenced in a study of spatial heterogeneity in lung cancer. TCRdb redid the calling of the 5' RACE reads with MiXCR, one entry per CDR3 protein. The repertoire holds about 10,000 distinct CDR3 sequences, with 12% as singletons. The sample here was lung tumor tissue, taken at surgery. The origin of the receptors is a female donor with early-stage non-small cell lung cancer. Each CDR3 is given with its conserved first and last residue. D genes are given only for firm matches. The size entry is marked missing in some rows and otherwise reads once, few, many or a size class.

size: many
D: .
length: 13
V: TRBV28
J: TRBJ2-3
CDR3: CARRRGASDTQYF
DNA: TGTGCCAGGCGTCGAGGGGCTTCAGATACGCAGTATTTT

size: medium-sized
D: TRBD1
length: 13
V: TRBV5-6
J: TRBJ2-1
CDR3: CASSLDRVYEQFF
DNA: TGTGCCAGCAGCTTAGACAGGGTGTATGAGCAGTTCTTC

size: .
D: .
length: 17
V: TRBV9
J: TRBJ1-1
CDR3: CASSAGVTRVTNTEAFF
DNA: TGTGCCAGCAGCGCAGGAGTTACCAGGGTCACGAACACTGAAGCTTTCTTT

size: medium-sized
D: .
length: 12
V: TRBV12-3/TRBV12-4
J: TRBJ2-1
CDR3: CASSFWGNEQFF
DNA: TGTGCCAGCAGTTTTTGGGGCAATGAGCAGTTCTTC

size: many
D: .
length: 16
V: TRBV12-5
J: TRBJ1-5
CDR3: CASGLVHGARNQPQHF
DNA: TGTGCTAGTGGTTTGGTACATGGGGCTCGCAATCAGCCCCAGCATTTT

size: many
D: .
length: 11
V: TRBV6-2/TRBV6-3
J: TRBJ1-2
CDR3: CASSGDYGYTF
DNA: TGTGCCAGCAGTGGGGATTATGGCTACACCTTC

size: many
D: TRBD2
length: 15
V: TRBV6-5
J: TRBJ2-3
CDR3: CASSRTGLRADTQYF
DNA: TGTGCCAGCAGTAGGACGGGACTAAGGGCAGATACGCAGTATTTT

size: many
D: .
length: 16
V: TRBV15
J: TRBJ2-7
CDR3: CATGVVSGRSLYEQYF
DNA: TGTGCCACCGGTGTGGTGAGTGGCCGATCCCTCTACGAGCAGTACTTC

size: .
D: .
length: 13
V: TRBV7-2
J: TRBJ1-1
CDR3: CASSPQRGGEAFF
DNA: TGTGCCAGCAGCCCACAAAGGGGAGGTGAAGCTTTCTTT

size: many
D: .
length: 14
V: TRBV2
J: TRBJ2-7
CDR3: CASSEERFSYEQYF
DNA: TGTGCCAGCAGTGAAGAGAGGTTCTCCTACGAGCAGTACTTC

size: .
D: .
length: 12
V: TRBV7-9
J: TRBJ2-5
CDR3: CASGLATNLQYF
DNA: TGTGCCAGCGGCTTGGCGACTAATTTACAGTACTTC

size: medium-sized
D: TRBD1
length: 19
V: TRBV27
J: TRBJ1-6
CDR3: CASSLSTRSGQPNNSPLHF
DNA: TGTGCCAGCAGTTTATCGACACGCTCGGGACAGCCTAATAATTCACCCCTCCACTTT

size: many
D: .
length: 15
V: TRBV5-1
J: TRBJ2-1
CDR3: CASSPVEVANNEQFF
DNA: TGCGCCAGCAGCCCTGTGGAGGTAGCTAACAATGAGCAGTTCTTC

size: many
D: .
length: 13
V: TRBV28
J: TRBJ1-1
CDR3: CASSQGMNTEAFF
DNA: TGTGCCAGCAGCCAGGGTATGAACACTGAAGCTTTCTTT

size: few
D: .
length: 15
V: TRBV19
J: TRBJ1-4
CDR3: CASTPDGRGVEKLFF
DNA: TGTGCCAGTACCCCGGACGGACGCGGTGTCGAAAAACTGTTTTTT

size: .
D: .
length: 14
V: TRBV7-9
J: TRBJ2-7
CDR3: CASSFARGPYEQYF
DNA: TGTGCCAGCAGCTTTGCTAGGGGCCCCTACGAGCAGTACTTC

size: .
D: .
length: 15
V: TRBV6-5
J: TRBJ2-2
CDR3: CASSLGTANTGELFF
DNA: TGTGCCAGCAGTCTGGGAACAGCTAACACCGGGGAGCTGTTTTTT

size: many
D: TRBD1
length: 13
V: TRBV20-1
J: TRBJ1-1
CDR3: CSARDRGHTEAFF
DNA: TGCAGTGCTAGGGACAGGGGGCACACTGAAGCTTTCTTT

size: medium-sized
D: TRBD2
length: 15
V: TRBV14
J: TRBJ2-3
CDR3: CASSQVSGGTDTQYF
DNA: TGTGCCAGCAGCCAAGTAAGCGGGGGAACAGATACGCAGTATTTT

size: many
D: TRBD2
length: 14
V: TRBV20-1
J: TRBJ2-3
CDR3: CRPQSSGTTDTQYF
DNA: TGCAGGCCGCAGTCTAGCGGCACCACAGATACGCAGTATTTT

size: medium-sized
D: .
length: 14
V: TRBV18
J: TRBJ1-2
CDR3: CASSPPDTIYGYTF
DNA: TGTGCCAGCTCACCACCAGACACAATATATGGCTACACCTTC

size: .
D: TRBD2
length: 15
V: TRBV18
J: TRBJ2-1
CDR3: CANPPPAGGPPEQFF
DNA: TGTGCCAACCCACCACCGGCGGGGGGGCCTCCGGAGCAGTTCTTC

size: many
D: TRBD1
length: 16
V: TRBV5-5
J: TRBJ2-3
CDR3: CASSLVPQGSTDTQYF
DNA: TGTGCCAGCAGCTTGGTGCCACAGGGGAGCACAGATACGCAGTATTTT

size: .
D: .
length: 14
V: TRBV3-1
J: TRBJ2-2
CDR3: CASSQGDITGELFF
DNA: TGTGCCAGCAGCCAAGGGGACATTACCGGGGAGCTGTTTTTT

size: medium-sized
D: .
length: 14
V: TRBV7-2
J: TRBJ1-2
CDR3: CASSLLGSLYGYTF
DNA: TGTGCCAGCAGCCTATTGGGGAGCCTATATGGCTACACCTTC

size: many
D: TRBD2
length: 17
V: TRBV6-5
J: TRBJ2-1
CDR3: CASSYWVVAGLGNEQFF
DNA: TGTGCCAGCAGTTATTGGGTGGTAGCGGGTTTGGGCAATGAGCAGTTCTTC

size: medium-sized
D: .
length: 15
V: TRBV12-3/TRBV12-4
J: TRBJ2-1
CDR3: CASRSTRTSYNEQFF
DNA: TGTGCCAGCAGGTCGACTAGGACGTCCTACAATGAGCAGTTCTTC

size: many
D: TRBD1
length: 16
V: TRBV20-1
J: TRBJ2-7
CDR3: CSANDPLGQGIYEQYF
DNA: TGCAGTGCAAATGACCCACTAGGACAGGGTATCTACGAGCAGTACTTC

size: medium-sized
D: .
length: 14
V: TRBV7-9
J: TRBJ1-6
CDR3: CASSLVMSDSPLHF
DNA: TGTGCCAGCAGCTTAGTGATGTCGGATTCACCCCTCCACTTT

size: .
D: .
length: 15
V: TRBV5-1
J: TRBJ2-1
CDR3: CASSLDGSSYNEQFF
DNA: TGCGCCAGCAGCTTGGACGGGAGCTCCTACAATGAGCAGTTCTTC

size: few
D: TRBD1
length: 17
V: TRBV20-1
J: TRBJ1-1
CDR3: CSAHALGQVTPNTEAFF
DNA: TGCAGTGCCCACGCACTGGGACAGGTCACTCCTAACACTGAAGCTTTCTTT

size: few
D: .
length: 13
V: TRBV6-1
J: TRBJ2-7
CDR3: CASSERGAYEQYF
DNA: TGTGCCAGCAGTGAAAGGGGAGCCTACGAGCAGTACTTC

size: .
D: .
length: 13
V: TRBV20-1
J: TRBJ1-2
CDR3: CSAIFNRDYGYTF
DNA: TGCAGTGCTATTTTTAACAGGGACTATGGCTACACCTTC

size: many
D: TRBD2
length: 15
V: TRBV10-2
J: TRBJ2-7
CDR3: CATQREGSGSYEQYF
DNA: TGCGCCACCCAACGAGAGGGGAGCGGGAGCTACGAGCAGTACTTC

size: .
D: .
length: 16
V: TRBV5-4
J: TRBJ1-3
CDR3: CASSLGPATSGNTIYF
DNA: TGTGCCAGCAGCTTGGGTCCGGCCACCTCTGGAAACACCATATATTTT

size: medium-sized
D: TRBD2
length: 12
V: TRBV12-3/TRBV12-4
J: TRBJ2-7
CDR3: CVSGRDSYEQYF
DNA: TGTGTCTCAGGGAGGGACTCCTACGAGCAGTACTTC

size: many
D: .
length: 14
V: TRBV27
J: TRBJ2-7
CDR3: CASSYNRGGYEQYF
DNA: TGTGCCAGCAGCTACAACAGGGGAGGCTACGAGCAGTACTTC

size: medium-sized
D: .
length: 16
V: TRBV28
J: TRBJ1-1
CDR3: CASILPLGPFGTEAFF
DNA: TGTGCCAGCATCCTGCCCCTGGGTCCCTTTGGCACTGAAGCTTTCTTT

size: many
D: .
length: 13
V: TRBV6-6
J: TRBJ1-1
CDR3: CASSYGPSPEAFF
DNA: TGTGCCAGCAGTTACGGGCCTAGCCCTGAAGCTTTCTTT

size: medium-sized
D: TRBD1
length: 18
V: TRBV20-1
J: TRBJ1-5
CDR3: CSAPPARQGIVESQPQHF
DNA: TGCAGTGCTCCGCCTGCGAGACAGGGGATCGTGGAAAGTCAGCCCCAGCATTTT

size: many
D: .
length: 14
V: TRBV6-1
J: TRBJ2-3
CDR3: CASSEYNGADTQYF
DNA: TGTGCCAGCAGTGAATATAACGGTGCGGATACGCAGTATTTT

size: many
D: .
length: 12
V: TRBV28
J: TRBJ2-7
CDR3: CASTAGLEEQYF
DNA: TGTGCCAGCACTGCTGGACTGGAGGAGCAGTACTTC

size: medium-sized
D: TRBD1
length: 13
V: TRBV7-2
J: TRBJ2-7
CDR3: CASSFNRGYEQYF
DNA: TGTGCCAGCAGCTTCAACAGGGGCTACGAGCAGTACTTC